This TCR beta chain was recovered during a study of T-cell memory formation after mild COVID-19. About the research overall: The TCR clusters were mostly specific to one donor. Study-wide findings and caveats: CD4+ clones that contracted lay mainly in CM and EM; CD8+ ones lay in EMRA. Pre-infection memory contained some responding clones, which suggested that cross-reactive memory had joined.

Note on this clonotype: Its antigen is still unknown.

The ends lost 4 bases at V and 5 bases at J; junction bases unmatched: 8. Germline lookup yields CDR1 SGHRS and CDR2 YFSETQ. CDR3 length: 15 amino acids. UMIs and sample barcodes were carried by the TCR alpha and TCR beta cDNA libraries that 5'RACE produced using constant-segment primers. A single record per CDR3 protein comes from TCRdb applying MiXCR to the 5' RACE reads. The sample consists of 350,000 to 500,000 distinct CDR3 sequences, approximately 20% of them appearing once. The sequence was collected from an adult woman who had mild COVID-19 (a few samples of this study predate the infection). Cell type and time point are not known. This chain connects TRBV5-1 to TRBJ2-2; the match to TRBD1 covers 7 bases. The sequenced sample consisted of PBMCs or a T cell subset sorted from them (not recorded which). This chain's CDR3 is CASSHGQAGTGELFF. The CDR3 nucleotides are TGCGCCAGCAGCCACGGACAGGCAGGGACCGGGGAGCTGTTTTTT. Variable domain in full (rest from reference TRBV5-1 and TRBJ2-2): KAGVTQTPRYLIKTRGQQVTLSCSPISGHRSVSWYQQTPGQGLQFLFEYFSETQRNKGNFPGRFSGRQFSNSRSEMNVSTLELGDSALYLCASSHGQAGTGELFFGEGSRLTVL.